What follows are 2 T cell receptor beta chains derived from one specimen sequenced in a study of beta chain features in type 1 diabetes (dated by TCRdb to the late 2010s). Overall study outcomes, separate from this receptor: In all four CD4+ subsets, TCRB CDR3 length was moderately but significantly shorter in type 1 diabetes patients.

The library was prepared using the immunoSEQ multiplex PCR assay. The entire amount of isolated RNA was reverse transcribed using the High Capacity cDNA Reverse Transcription Kit, so the sequenced TCRB transcripts were expressed ones. Entries here come from immuneACCESS through TCRdb and include only in-frame sequences with V and J called. Some clones fail to appear in such tables; in the studies checked, an unresolved V gene covers under half of the shortfall, and the cause of the remainder is unknown. The sample data list around 360,000 clones, and over 10% of these were observed just once. The top ten hold about 0.01% of the sample. No cognate antigen is known for these TCRs. Sequencing input: naive CD4+ T cells from blood. According to the study, the label for this sample's cell subset or site signals: true naive CD4+ T cells. The receptors were gathered from a woman between 18 and 29 years old with type 1 diabetes.

This clone was seen a few times. The chain combines TRBV10-3 with TRBJ2-1, with TRBD2 identical over 7 bases. This CDR3 spans 17 amino acids. Germline V gene data show CDR1 as ENHRY and CDR2 as SYGVKD. Germline trimming cut 4 bases from V and 2 bases from J; bases unmatched to any gene: 11. As DNA, the CDR3 is TGTGCCATCAGTGGTGACCAGCGGGGAGCTACCTACAATGAGCAGTTCTTC. Amino acids: CAISGDQRGATYNEQFF.

This clone was seen more than once but under ten times. The V gene is TRBV7-2, the J gene TRBJ1-1; no clear D gene. Germline V gives CDR1 SGHTA, CDR2 FQGNSA. This CDR3 is 12 amino acids long. V was clipped by 1 base and J by 7 bases, with 7 bases between them. CDR3 residues: CASSLGSSEAFF. The CDR3 DNA reads TGTGCCAGCAGCTTAGGATCCAGTGAAGCTTTCTTT.